The entry that follows covers one T cell receptor (beta chain) sequence. Its antigen is unknown. A junction end diverges from the germline sequence, so it may reflect a read error. The sample originates from a study of tumor and adjacent non-tumor tissue in lung cancer. Overall study context: Histology: around 13 adenocarcinoma, a couple of squamous cell carcinoma, 1 small cell lung cancer.

Study-wide findings and caveats: Compared with tumor, normal lung showed significantly lower TCR diversity.

A modified ARM-PCR protocol with three rounds of nested PCR amplified TCRbeta. TCRdb independently ran MiXCR on the multiplex PCR reads; one entry per CDR3 protein. The table has 110,000 or so distinct CDR3 sequences, 60% to 80% seen once; the top ten hold 37%. RNA was extracted from bulk tissue without any cell sorting. The CDR3 contains 16 residues. CDR1 is SGHNT and CDR2 is YENEEA in the germline V gene. The clonotype was recovered from a woman in her fifties or sixties with non-small cell lung cancer. The rearrangement uses TRBV11-3 and TRBJ2-7; 10 nucleotides align to TRBD1. The source material was lung tumor tissue. The CDR3 is CASNLSPGQGRHERYF. The DNA for the CDR3 is TGTGCCAGCAACTTATCTCCGGGACAGGGGAGGCACGAGCGGTACTTC.